The 22 T cell receptor beta chains given below trace back to one sample, sequenced in a study of blood T cell repertoires in COVID-19. Data came from immunoSEQ multiplex PCR; TCRdb stores just in-frame clones and leaves some out. The sample contains around 170,000 clones, 70% to 85% of which appear only once. The sample was PBMCs or T cells enriched from blood (not recorded which). These receptors came from a man aged 50-59 years who had recovered from COVID-19.

The chain is built from TRBV29-1 and TRBJ2-7; 11 bases are shared with TRBD1. The CDR3 extends over 16 amino acids. Germline V CDR1 and CDR2: SQVTM, ANQGSEA. J was trimmed by 0 bases and V by 6 bases; bases with no gene match: 10. The chain's CDR3 is CSVGGQGESSSYEQYF. DNA of the CDR3: TGCAGCGTCGGGGGACAGGGGGAATCGAGCTCCTACGAGCAGTACTTC.

The V and J genes are TRBV7-6 and TRBJ2-2; maybe TRBD2 (5 bases). This CDR3 comprises 12 residues. Germline CDR1 is SGHVS and CDR2 is FNYEAQ. V dropped 6 bases and J dropped 5 bases, with 7 bases sitting between them. The CDR3 spells CASSRGTGELFF. CDR3 DNA sequence: TGTGCCAGCAGTCGGGGAACCGGGGAGCTGTTTTTT.

This rearrangement joins TRBV14 to TRBJ2-1, with 10 bases fitting TRBD2. From germline, CDR1 is SGHDN and CDR2 FVKESK. V lost 5 bases and J lost 5; bases outside the gene matches: 9. CDR3 length: 16 residues. The CDR3: CASSRGSGGVDNEQFF. The CDR3 DNA reads as TGTGCCAGCAGCAGAGGAAGCGGGGGGGTCGACAATGAGCAGTTCTTC.

The V call is TRBV7-2, the J call TRBJ2-1; 9 bases match TRBD1. The CDR3 extends over 15 amino acids. Germline V CDR1 and CDR2: SGHTA, FQGNSA. V shed 1 base and J 9 bases; nucleotides not matched to a gene: 7. CDR3 sequence: CASSLGGTGSAEQFF. The CDR3 DNA sequence: TGTGCCAGCAGCTTAGGGGGGACAGGGTCGGCTGAGCAGTTCTTC.

V gene TRBV11-1 combines with J gene TRBJ2-7; TRBD2 matches at 10 bases. This CDR3 comprises 14 residues. Germline lookup yields CDR1 SGHAT and CDR2 FQDESV (reference sequence). V lost 5 bases to trimming and J lost 4 bases; unmatched junction nucleotides: 5. CDR3 sequence reads: CASSLSGGAYEQYF. As DNA, the CDR3 is TGTGCCAGCAGCCTCAGCGGGGGGGCATACGAGCAGTACTTC. Together with reference TRBV11-1 and TRBJ2-7, the CDR3 gives the full variable domain: EAEVAQSPRYKITEKSQAVAFWCDPISGHATLYWYRQILGQGPELLVQFQDESVVDDSQLPKDRFSAERLKGVDSTLKIQPAELGDSAMYLCASSLSGGAYEQYFGPGTRLTVT.

The chain links TRBV4-1 to TRBJ1-5, with 9 bases that match TRBD1. V lost 4 bases and J lost 6; bases outside the gene matches: 7. The CDR3 length is 15 residues. In germline, CDR1 is MGHRA, CDR2 YSYEKL. The DNA of the CDR3 is TGCGCCAGCAGCCTGTCACAGGGGGCAAGTCAGCCCCAGCATTTT. Translated, it gives CASSLSQGASQPQHF.

Here the CDR3 reads CASSSLAGGTTDTQYF. CDR3 DNA sequence: TGTGCCAGCAGCTCCTTAGCGGGGGGCACCACAGATACGCAGTATTTT. This chain joins TRBV11-2 and TRBJ2-3; 10 bases are a match to TRBD2. Germline V gene lookup returns CDR1 SGHAT and CDR2 FQNNGV. Trimming took 4 bases from V and 2 from J; bases not matched to a gene: 6. CDR3 length: 16 amino acids.

This chain joins TRBV7-9 and TRBJ1-1; D remains unclear. The CDR3 covers 14 residues. V lost 1 base to trimming and J lost 1 base, with 7 bases between them. Germline CDR1 SEHNR, CDR2 FQNEAQ (reference sequence). DNA for the CDR3: TGTGCCAGCAGCTTAGGGCTAGAGAACACTGAAGCTTTCTTT. Translated, it gives CASSLGLENTEAFF.

The V and J genes are TRBV28 and TRBJ1-2, with a weak D call TRBD1 (5 bases). Germline CDR1 is MDHEN and CDR2 is SYDVKM. V was shortened by 6 bases and J by 8 bases, with 22 bases between the two germline ends. There are 15 residues in the CDR3. This chain's CDR3 is CASSYQEWAGRGYTF. CDR3 bases: TGTGCCAGCAGCTACCAAGAATGGGCAGGGAGGGGCTACACCTTC.

This clone was counted a single time. The V gene is TRBV5-1, the J gene TRBJ2-7, with 10 bases matching TRBD2. J was trimmed by 3 bases and V by 0 bases; bases with no gene match: 3. The germline V gene encodes CDR1 SGHRS and CDR2 YFSETQ. The CDR3 contains 15 residues. The CDR3 region is CASSLERGGLYEQYF. As DNA, the CDR3 is TGCGCCAGCAGCTTGGAGCGGGGGGGGCTCTACGAGCAGTACTTC. The full variable domain, rest sourced from reference TRBV5-1 and TRBJ2-7, is KAGVTQTPRYLIKTRGQQVTLSCSPISGHRSVSWYQQTPGQGLQFLFEYFSETQRNKGNFPGRFSGRQFSNSRSEMNVSTLELGDSALYLCASSLERGGLYEQYFGPGTRLTVT.

V is TRBV10-3 and J is TRBJ1-4; 9 nucleotides agree with TRBD1. The CDR3 sequence is 14 residues long. V was clipped by 6 bases and J by 9 bases; unmatched bases: 8. Germline assignment: CDR1 ENHRY and CDR2 SYGVKD. The CDR3 is CAISGDRGSQKLFF. As DNA, the CDR3 is TGTGCCATCAGCGGAGACAGGGGGTCCCAAAAACTGTTTTTT.

The V gene is TRBV7-2, the J gene TRBJ2-1; TRBD2 matches 7 bases. Germline V CDR1 and CDR2: SGHTA, FQGNSA. J gave up 8 bases and V 4 bases, and 5 bases lay outside the gene matches. The CDR3 spans 13 residues. CDR3 bases: TGTGCCAGCAGCTACGGGGGGAGGGATGAGCAGTTCTTC. Translation: CASSYGGRDEQFF.

The chain combines TRBV7-8 with TRBJ1-5; D not certain. CDR3 size: 13 residues. The V end lost 6 bases, the J end lost 7 bases, and 13 bases lay between the germline ends. The V gene's germline CDR1 is SGHVS and CDR2 FQNEAQ. The CDR3 sequence is CASSFRVAQPQHF. As DNA, the CDR3 is TGTGCCAGCAGTTTCCGGGTTGCCCAGCCCCAGCATTTT.

V gene TRBV3-1 (or the pseudogene TRBV3-2) combines with J gene TRBJ1-1; perhaps TRBD1 as D (6 bases). The CDR3 totals 15 residues. Looked up from germline, CDR1 is LGHDT and CDR2 is YNNKEL (reference sequence). V lost 4 bases to trimming and J lost 2 bases, with 14 bases between them. The CDR3 sequence: CASSRGGAGNTEAFF. CDR3 DNA sequence: TGTGCCAGCAGCCGAGGGGGGGCGGGAAACACTGAAGCTTTCTTT.

The V and J genes are TRBV6-5 and TRBJ1-5, with a possible D match to TRBD1 (5 bases). This CDR3 has 15 residues. The V gene lost 8 bases and the J gene lost 9 bases, with 23 bases spanning the gap. Per germline, CDR1 MNHEY and CDR2 SVGAGI. The DNA of the CDR3 is TGTGCCAGCGGTAGAACGGGTCAGGGCATTCGGCCCCAGCATTTT. Translating gives CASGRTGQGIRPQHF.

The genes are TRBV6-6 and TRBJ1-3, with 7 nucleotides matching TRBD1. The germline CDR1 and CDR2 sequences are MNHNY and SVGAGI (reference sequence). Germline trimming cut 0 bases from V and 4 bases from J; bases unmatched to any gene: 3. This CDR3 is 15 amino acids long. The CDR3 spells CASSYSPGQGNTIYF. CDR3 sequence (DNA): TGTGCCAGCAGTTACTCGCCGGGACAGGGAAACACCATATATTTT.

The chain combines TRBV29-1 with TRBJ2-5; the D is unclear. Germline assignment: CDR1 SQVTM and CDR2 ANQGSEA. V was trimmed by 4 bases and J by 0 bases, leaving 12 bases between them. This CDR3 spans 14 amino acids. CDR3 DNA sequence: TGCAGCGTTGGCGGCACTCACAACCAAGAGACCCAGTACTTC. This encodes CSVGGTHNQETQYF.

The V call is TRBV5-1, the J call TRBJ2-7; D is possibly TRBD2 (6 bases). Germline V gene data show CDR1 as SGHRS and CDR2 as YFSETQ. Trimming took off 0 bases at V and 3 bases at J, with 7 bases between the two ends. This CDR3 contains 13 residues. CDR3: CASSLVTSYEQYF. CDR3 nucleotides: TGCGCCAGCAGCTTGGTGACTAGCTACGAGCAGTACTTC.

The chain combines TRBV2 with TRBJ1-2; TRBD1 agrees at 7 bases. The germline gives CDR1 SNHLY, CDR2 FYNNEI. This CDR3 is built from 16 residues. V shed 4 bases and J 0 bases; nucleotides not matched to a gene: 8. CDR3 DNA: TGTGCCAGCAGTGGACAGGGTCCCTTTGCTAACTATGGCTACACCTTC. Its translation: CASSGQGPFANYGYTF. Full variable domain (outside the CDR3, taken from reference TRBV2 and TRBJ1-2): EPEVTQTPSHQVTQMGQEVILRCVPISNHLYFYWYRQILGQKVEFLVSFYNNEISEKSEIFDDQFSVERPDGSNFTLKIRSTKLEDSAMYFCASSGQGPFANYGYTFGSGTRLTVV.

The chain couples TRBV3-1 (or the pseudogene TRBV3-2) to TRBJ2-3, with D tentatively TRBD2 (6 bases). CDR3 size: 16 residues. V was clipped by 0 bases and J by 1 base, with 11 bases between them. CDR1 and CDR2 (germline): LGHDT, YNNKEL (reference sequence). CDR3 bases: TGTGCCAGCAGCCAAGAGGACTATCTCGGCACAGATACGCAGTATTTT. Translated: CASSQEDYLGTDTQYF.

The chain carries TRBV3-1 (or the pseudogene TRBV3-2) and TRBJ2-1; no clear D gene. Germline CDR1 reads LGHDT; CDR2 reads YNNKEL (reference sequence). Trimming took 2 bases from V and 8 from J, leaving 7 bases between them. This CDR3 has 12 amino acids. The CDR3 sequence: CASSQSSYEQFF. The CDR3 region has the DNA TGTGCCAGCAGCCAATCGTCTTATGAGCAGTTCTTC.

J is TRBJ2-7 and V is TRBV14, with a possible D match to TRBD1 (5 bases). The V and J ends lost 3 bases and 1 base respectively, with 10 bases between them. This CDR3 has 14 residues. Germline assignment: CDR1 SGHDN and CDR2 FVKESK. The CDR3: CASSQLQGSYEQYF. The DNA for the CDR3 is TGTGCCAGCAGCCAGCTTCAGGGTTCCTACGAGCAGTACTTC. Together with reference TRBV14 and TRBJ2-7, the CDR3 gives the full variable domain: EAGVTQFPSHSVIEKGQTVTLRCDPISGHDNLYWYRRVMGKEIKFLLHFVKESKQDESGMPNNRFLAERTGGTYSTLKVQPAELEDSGVYFCASSQLQGSYEQYFGPGTRLTVT.